The 15 T cell receptor beta chains listed next were all sequenced from one sample in a study of response to subunit inactivated influenza vaccine. TCRdb itself ran the RT-PCR reads through MiXCR, one entry per CDR3 protein. Seen here are just under 550,000 distinct CDR3 sequences, under 30% observed once, and the top ten hold 2.8%. The same data also contributed to another study, on T cells expressing NK-cell markers. That work contributes: Making the TCR beta cDNA relied on 5'RACE template switching with UMIs.

The sequences come from CD4+ T cells sorted from PBMCs, collected approximately 13 days after vaccination. The source of these receptors is a man over 45 who received an inactivated influenza vaccine.

The chain recombines TRBV5-1 with TRBJ2-7; the D gene is possibly TRBD1 (5 bases). Germline CDR1 SGHRS, CDR2 YFSETQ. This CDR3 is 14 amino acids long. V was trimmed by 0 bases and J by 7 bases, leaving 14 bases between them. CDR3 protein: CASSLGTTMGEQYF. DNA of the CDR3: TGCGCCAGCAGCTTGGGGACAACTATGGGGGAGCAGTACTTC.

The CDR3 nucleotides read TGCGCCAGCAGCCAACCTTCACGTTACCCGCCCTACGAGCAGTACTTC. Amino acid sequence: CASSQPSRYPPYEQYF. The chain employs TRBV4-1 and TRBJ2-7; D not resolved. This CDR3 has 16 amino acids. Trimming took off 2 bases at V and 2 bases at J, with 16 bases between the two ends. Germline V gene lookup returns CDR1 MGHRA and CDR2 YSYEKL.

V is TRBV14 and J is TRBJ1-2; D gene uncertain. Trimming shortened V by 3 bases and J by 4 bases, and 6 bases separated the two germline ends. The CDR3 contains 12 residues. Looked up from germline, CDR1 is SGHDN and CDR2 is FVKESK. The CDR3 loop reads CASSHSVYGYTF. CDR3 coding DNA: TGTGCCAGCAGCCATTCGGTCTATGGCTACACCTTC.

The chain uses TRBV27 and TRBJ2-7, with 8 nucleotides matching TRBD2. Germline V gives CDR1 MNHEY, CDR2 SMNVEV (reference sequence). The CDR3 runs 15 residues. V was pared by 3 bases and J by 5 bases, with 9 bases of the junction left unmatched. CDR3 in amino acids: CASSFRRGARDEQYF. Written as DNA, the CDR3 is TGTGCCAGCAGTTTTCGGCGGGGGGCCAGGGACGAGCAGTACTTC.

This clonotype was detected many times. The chain uses TRBV20-1 and TRBJ2-1; the D is unclear. Germline values: CDR1 DFQATT, CDR2 SNEGSKA (reference sequence). The germline V and J ends were trimmed by 6 bases and 5 bases, with 5 bases remaining between them. CDR3 length: 10 amino acids. CDR3 bases: TGCAGTGCGGGTAACAATGAGCAGTTCTTC. As protein: CSAGNNEQFF.

Many counts were recorded for this clonotype. The chain combines TRBV5-6 with TRBJ2-7; 11 bases align to TRBD2. Germline CDR1 and CDR2: SGHDT and YYEEEE. Unmatched junction bases numbered 7, after V lost 4 bases and J lost 4 bases. The CDR3 is made up of 15 amino acids. CDR3 sequence: CASSRLAGGEYEQYF. The DNA for the CDR3 is TGTGCCAGCAGCCGATTAGCGGGAGGGGAGTACGAGCAGTACTTC.

This chain connects TRBV28 to TRBJ2-7; perhaps TRBD1 as D (6 bases). The germline V gene encodes CDR1 MDHEN and CDR2 SYDVKM. V lost 4 bases, J lost 0 bases, and 10 bases lay in between. CDR3 length equals 14 residues. DNA of the CDR3: TGTGCCAGCAGTTACCGGGACAACTCCTACGAGCAGTACTTC. Translation: CASSYRDNSYEQYF.

This clonotype was found a few times. The V call is TRBV4-3, the J call TRBJ2-5; maybe TRBD1 (5 bases). CDR3 length: 17 amino acids. The V and J ends lost 0 bases and 0 bases respectively, with 14 bases between them. CDR1 is LGHNA, CDR2 YSLEER, per germline. The CDR3 bases are TGCGCCAGCAGCCAAGATTTTACGCAGGGTCACCAAGAGACCCAGTACTTC. It codes for CASSQDFTQGHQETQYF.

Details on this clonotype: A much larger clone lies a single base off, so this may be a read error. This chain joins TRBV5-5 and TRBJ2-1; the D is unclear. This CDR3 comprises 14 residues. The V and J ends lost 0 bases and 10 bases respectively, with 14 bases between them. Germline loops: CDR1 SGHKS, CDR2 YYEKEE (reference sequence). The CDR3 here is CASSLAVSRREQFF. In DNA, the CDR3 is TGTGCCAGCAGCTTGGCCGTTAGCCGTCGCGAGCAGTTCTTC.

This chain uses TRBV12-3 or TRBV12-4 with TRBJ2-7; perhaps TRBD1 as D (5 bases). The V end lost 2 bases, the J end lost 3 bases, and 14 bases lay between the germline ends. The CDR3 sequence is 15 residues long. CDR3: CASSLFWGSNYEQYF. The CDR3 nucleotides are TGTGCCAGCAGTTTATTCTGGGGCTCCAACTACGAGCAGTACTTC.

The rearrangement joins TRBV18 to TRBJ2-5; D is undetermined. The CDR3 extends over 14 amino acids. Trimming removed 0 bases at V and 0 bases at J, with 5 bases between. Per the germline V gene, CDR1 is KGHSH and CDR2 is LQKENI. The CDR3 coding sequence is TGTGCCAGCTCACCACCGATGAACCAAGAGACCCAGTACTTC. Protein: CASSPPMNQETQYF.

This clonotype was recorded a few times. This chain uses TRBV5-6 with TRBJ2-5; D not certain. CDR1 is SGHDT and CDR2 is YYEEEE in the germline V gene. This CDR3 is 15 amino acids long. V lost 3 bases, J lost 3 bases, and 15 bases lay in between. Here the CDR3 reads CASSSLLPPKETQYF. Written as DNA, the CDR3 is TGTGCCAGCAGCTCTCTCCTCCCCCCAAAAGAGACCCAGTACTTC.

V gene TRBV5-6 combines with J gene TRBJ2-3; D remains ambiguous. Germline values: CDR1 SGHDT, CDR2 YYEEEE. CDR3 length equals 14 residues. V lost 0 bases to trimming and J lost 5 bases, with 10 bases between them. CDR3 sequence (DNA): TGTGCCAGCAGCTTGGAAAGATGGGGAGATACGCAGTATTTT. Amino acid sequence: CASSLERWGDTQYF. The full variable domain, completed using reference TRBV5-6 and TRBJ2-3, is DAGVTQSPTHLIKTRGQQVTLRCSPKSGHDTVSWYQQALGQGPQFIFQYYEEEERQRGNFPDRFSGHQFPNYSSELNVNALLLGDSALYLCASSLERWGDTQYFGPGTRLTVL.

Only a few counts were recorded for this clonotype. The chain employs TRBV20-1 and TRBJ2-3; 7 nucleotides match TRBD2. V lost 1 base and J lost 7; bases outside the gene matches: 8. The CDR3 loop spans 14 amino acids. Germline V gene sequence: CDR1 DFQATT, CDR2 SNEGSKA (reference sequence). CDR3 DNA: TGCAGTGCTAGAGTAAGGCCAGCGGGGAATACGCAGTATTTT. Amino acids: CSARVRPAGNTQYF.

The chain recombines TRBV5-4 with TRBJ2-2; 7 nucleotides match TRBD2. Unmatched junction bases numbered 8, after V lost 1 base and J lost 2 bases. The CDR3 runs 17 residues. Looked up from germline, CDR1 is SGHNT and CDR2 is YYREEE (reference sequence). CDR3: CASSLRAGGSNTGELFF. The CDR3 DNA reads as TGTGCCAGCAGCTTGCGGGCCGGCGGGAGCAACACCGGGGAGCTGTTTTTT.